This entry describes one TCR beta chain. This clone has a single count. Its antigen is currently not known. The input lacks base qualities; no much larger clone sits a single base away. The CDR3 regions of human TCRbeta chains were subjected to immunosequencing. Per the original workflow: Repertoire TCRs were matched against a reference library of SARS-CoV-2-specific TCRs generated with the MIRA antigen-specificity platform. Breadth meant the fraction of unique TCRs that were SARS-CoV-2-associated, whereas depth meant the fraction of total T cells that were SARS-CoV-2-associated. Each spike-specific TCR was assigned to its reactive spike region and to a CD4 or CD8 class using the MIRA data. Log10-transformed breadth and depth values were compared by one-way ANOVA with Sidak's multiple comparisons tests. TCRdb stores this immuneACCESS table with in-frame sequences only. Part of the clones is absent; in the studies checked, under half of the shortfall reflects unresolved V genes, and no reason is known for the rest. That table supplies the V and J calls and clone size; D and trimming were determined from the DNA. For this sample there are about 140,000 clones; about 90% appear just once. Of the sample, 2.5% to 3.5% falls within the top ten clones.

The germline V and J ends show losses of 4 bases and 3 bases respectively, and no gene match explains 10 bases of the junction. CDR1 and CDR2 (SGHRS, YFSETQ) derive from the germline V gene. Its CDR3 holds 15 amino acids, cysteine through phenylalanine. Kept here is only the CDR3 DNA, which spans 45 bases and is read in frame from base 1. Interpreted using the paper, the time point label stands for: baseline before first vaccination. The vaccinee samples were drawn from two UK trials, COV001 and COV002, one of which was a single-blind randomized controlled phase 2/3 trial testing AZD1222 (ChAdOx1 nCoV-19) in healthy adults. For TCRbeta chain sequencing, PBMC samples were collected from trial participants at day 0 and at day 28 after the second dose. These data come from a study of T cell responses to AZD1222 COVID-19 vaccine (dated by TCRdb to the early 2020s). Turning to the overall study: AZD1222 recipients with second doses at about 4 weeks or about 12 weeks were pooled, because spike-specific TCR depth and breadth did not differ between schedules. A total of 233 trial participants underwent TCR sequencing, of whom roughly 210 had received two doses of AZD1222 and some 26 had received two doses of the MenACWY control vaccine. Trial participants were enrolled by age into 18-55, 56-69 and 70-plus year subgroups, with roughly 150, 30 and 60 TCR-sequenced participants respectively. Overall study results and their limits: Most participants were white British and females outnumbered males, and the authors suggested that clonal diversity may have been underestimated. Because no day 14 peak-response samples were available, the repertoires could be characterized only after the peak T cell response. Conclusions about previously exposed vaccinees are limited, since just 6 or 7 AZD1222 recipients were seropositive for SARS-CoV-2 at baseline. The whole spike protein was spanned by vaccine-associated CD4 TCRs, and dominant responses were seen in regions 160-218 and 743-854. After two AZD1222 doses, both the breadth and the depth of spike-specific TCRs were significantly higher than at day 0 and than in MenACWY recipients. Reportedly, close to half of the unique spike-specific TCRs recognized epitopes lying outside the regions that are mutated in the B.1.351 and B.1.1.7 variants. In the small 56-69-year group, the increase in depth fell short of significance, most likely because of low power.

The chain was built from TRBV5-1 and TRBJ2-7; 7 of the junction bases match TRBD1. The sample in question was peripheral blood, obtained on day 0 of AZD1222 vaccination. The clonotype originates from an adult in good health. The DNA sequence is as follows: TGCGCCAGCAGCCTCGGGACAGCGGTATACTACGAGCAGTACTTC. Its protein is CASSLGTAVYYEQYF. The full variable domain, completed from the reference TRBV5-1 and TRBJ2-7 proteins outside the CDR3, reads KAGVTQTPRYLIKTRGQQVTLSCSPISGHRSVSWYQQTPGQGLQFLFEYFSETQRNKGNFPGRFSGRQFSNSRSEMNVSTLELGDSALYLCASSLGTAVYYEQYFGPGTRLTVT.